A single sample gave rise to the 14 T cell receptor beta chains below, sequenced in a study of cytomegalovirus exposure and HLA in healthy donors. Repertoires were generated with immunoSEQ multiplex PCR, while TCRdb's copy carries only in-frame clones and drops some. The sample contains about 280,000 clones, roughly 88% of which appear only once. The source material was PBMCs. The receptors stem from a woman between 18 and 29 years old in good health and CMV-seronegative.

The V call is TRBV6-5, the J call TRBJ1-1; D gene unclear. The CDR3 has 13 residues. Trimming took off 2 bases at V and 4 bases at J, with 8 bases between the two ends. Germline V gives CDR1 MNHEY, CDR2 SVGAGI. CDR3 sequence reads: CASSYALITEAFF. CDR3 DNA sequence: TGTGCCAGCAGTTACGCGCTTATCACTGAAGCTTTCTTT.

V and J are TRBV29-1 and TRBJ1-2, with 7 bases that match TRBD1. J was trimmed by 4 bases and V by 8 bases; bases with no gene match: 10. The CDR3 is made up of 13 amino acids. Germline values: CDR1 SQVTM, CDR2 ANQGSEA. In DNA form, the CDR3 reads TGCAGCTTCAATACAGGGGTGGGCTATGGCTACACCTTC. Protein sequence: CSFNTGVGYGYTF.

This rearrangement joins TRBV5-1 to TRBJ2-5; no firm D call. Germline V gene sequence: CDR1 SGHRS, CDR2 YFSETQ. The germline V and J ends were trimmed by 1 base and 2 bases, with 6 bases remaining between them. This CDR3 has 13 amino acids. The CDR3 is CASSLFAQETQYF. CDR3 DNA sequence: TGCGCCAGCAGCTTGTTCGCGCAAGAGACCCAGTACTTC. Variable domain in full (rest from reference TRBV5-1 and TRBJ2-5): KAGVTQTPRYLIKTRGQQVTLSCSPISGHRSVSWYQQTPGQGLQFLFEYFSETQRNKGNFPGRFSGRQFSNSRSEMNVSTLELGDSALYLCASSLFAQETQYFGPGTRLLVL.

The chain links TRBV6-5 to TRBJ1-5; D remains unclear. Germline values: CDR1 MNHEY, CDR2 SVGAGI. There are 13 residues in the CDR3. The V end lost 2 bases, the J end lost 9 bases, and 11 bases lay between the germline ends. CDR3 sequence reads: CASSYDPGMPQHF. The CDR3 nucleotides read TGTGCCAGCAGTTACGATCCGGGGATGCCCCAGCATTTT.

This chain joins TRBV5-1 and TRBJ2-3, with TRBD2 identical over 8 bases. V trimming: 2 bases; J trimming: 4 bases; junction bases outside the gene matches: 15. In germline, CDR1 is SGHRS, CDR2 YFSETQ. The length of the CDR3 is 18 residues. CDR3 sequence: CASSFAPTSGRSSDTQYF. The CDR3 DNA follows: TGCGCCAGCAGCTTTGCCCCTACTAGCGGCAGGTCGTCAGATACGCAGTATTTT.

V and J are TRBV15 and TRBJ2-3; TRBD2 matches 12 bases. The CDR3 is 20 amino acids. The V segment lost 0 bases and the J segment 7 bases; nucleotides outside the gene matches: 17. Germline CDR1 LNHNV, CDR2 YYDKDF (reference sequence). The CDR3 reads CATSRDRLAGEKGHTYTQYF. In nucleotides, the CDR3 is TGTGCCACCAGCAGAGATAGACTAGCGGGAGAAAAGGGACACACGTATACGCAGTATTTT.

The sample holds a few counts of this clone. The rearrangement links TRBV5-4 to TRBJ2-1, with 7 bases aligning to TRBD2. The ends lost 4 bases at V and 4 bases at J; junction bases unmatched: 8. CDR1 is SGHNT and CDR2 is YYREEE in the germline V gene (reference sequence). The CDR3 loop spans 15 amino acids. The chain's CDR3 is CASSPSGAFYNEQFF. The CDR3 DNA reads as TGTGCCAGCAGCCCCAGCGGGGCGTTTTACAATGAGCAGTTCTTC.

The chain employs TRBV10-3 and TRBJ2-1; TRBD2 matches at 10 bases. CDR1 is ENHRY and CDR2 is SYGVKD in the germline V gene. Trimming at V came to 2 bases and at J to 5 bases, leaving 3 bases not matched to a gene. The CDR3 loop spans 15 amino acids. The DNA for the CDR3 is TGTGCCATCAGTGAGAATAGCGGGAGGAACAATGAGCAGTTCTTC. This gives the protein CAISENSGRNNEQFF.

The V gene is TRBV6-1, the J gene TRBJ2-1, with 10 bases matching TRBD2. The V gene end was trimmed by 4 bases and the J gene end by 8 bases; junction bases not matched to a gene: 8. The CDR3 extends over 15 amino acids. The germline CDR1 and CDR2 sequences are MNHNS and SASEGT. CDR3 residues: CASSVMASGSDEQFF. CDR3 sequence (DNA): TGTGCCAGCAGTGTCATGGCTAGCGGGAGCGATGAGCAGTTCTTC.

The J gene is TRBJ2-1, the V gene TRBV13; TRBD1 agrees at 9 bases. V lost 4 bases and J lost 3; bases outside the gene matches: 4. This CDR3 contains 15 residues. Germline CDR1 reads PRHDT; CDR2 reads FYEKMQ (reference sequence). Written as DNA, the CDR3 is TGTGCCAGCAGCTCTGGGACAGGGAACTACAATGAGCAGTTCTTC. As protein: CASSSGTGNYNEQFF.

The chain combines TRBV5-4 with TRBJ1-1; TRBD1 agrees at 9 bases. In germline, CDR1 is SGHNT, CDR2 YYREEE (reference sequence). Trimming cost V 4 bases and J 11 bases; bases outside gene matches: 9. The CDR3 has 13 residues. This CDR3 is CASSPDRGFSAFF. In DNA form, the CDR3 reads TGTGCCAGCAGCCCAGACAGGGGGTTTTCGGCTTTCTTT.

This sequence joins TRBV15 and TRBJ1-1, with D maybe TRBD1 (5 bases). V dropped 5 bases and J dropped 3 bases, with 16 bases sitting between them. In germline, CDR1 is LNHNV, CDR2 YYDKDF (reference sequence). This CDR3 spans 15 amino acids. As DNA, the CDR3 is TGTGCCACCAGCTGGCGGGGGATGGGTGACACTGAAGCTTTCTTT. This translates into CATSWRGMGDTEAFF.

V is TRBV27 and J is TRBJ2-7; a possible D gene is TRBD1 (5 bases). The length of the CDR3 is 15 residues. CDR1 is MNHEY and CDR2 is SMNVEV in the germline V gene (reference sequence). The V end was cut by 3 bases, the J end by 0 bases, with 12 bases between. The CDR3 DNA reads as TGTGCCAGCAGTTTTGGTCTTGGGGCCTCCTACGAGCAGTACTTC. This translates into CASSFGLGASYEQYF.

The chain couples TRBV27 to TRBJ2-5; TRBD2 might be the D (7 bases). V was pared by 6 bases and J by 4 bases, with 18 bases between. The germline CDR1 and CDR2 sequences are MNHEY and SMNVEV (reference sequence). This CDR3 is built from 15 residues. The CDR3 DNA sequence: TGTGCCAGCAGACGAGGGGGGAGGGGCGCAGAGACCCAGTACTTC. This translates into CASRRGGRGAETQYF.